These 4 T cell receptor beta chains share one sample of origin, sequenced in a study of cytomegalovirus exposure and HLA in healthy donors. In the PCR, 60 Vbeta and 13 Jbeta primers were used. Only in-frame clones appear in the TCRdb table, and some are missing; sequencing was by immunoSEQ multiplex PCR. Its clone listing holds 55,000 to 75,000 clones. The sample taken for sequencing was PBMCs. The receptor source for this set is a woman aged 25 to 39 in good health and CMV-seronegative.

The chain carries TRBV9 and TRBJ2-1; D is possibly TRBD2 (6 bases). Germline V CDR1 and CDR2: SGDLS, YYNGEE. The CDR3 covers 16 residues. Trimming stripped 7 bases from V and 3 bases from J, with 20 bases between. CDR3 bases: TGTGCCAGCGGAAGGGCGGGCGGAGGGATCTACAATGAGCAGTTCTTC. Translating it yields CASGRAGGGIYNEQFF.

The chain couples TRBV29-1 to TRBJ2-1; D is perhaps TRBD2 (6 bases). The CDR3 totals 13 residues. V was pared by 6 bases and J by 9 bases, with 18 bases between. Germline CDR1 SQVTM, CDR2 ANQGSEA. In DNA form, the CDR3 reads TGCAGCGTCGACGGCCTGGTCGGGAGTGAGCAGTTCTTC. Protein: CSVDGLVGSEQFF.

The CDR3 is CASSPSGGAGNEQFF. In nucleotides, the CDR3 is TGCGCCAGCAGCCCTAGCGGGGGGGCGGGGAATGAGCAGTTCTTC. J is TRBJ2-1 and V is TRBV5-1; 12 nucleotides align to TRBD2. CDR3 length: 15 residues. Germline V gene sequence: CDR1 SGHRS, CDR2 YFSETQ. The V and J ends lost 4 bases and 7 bases, in that order; junction bases with no gene match: 6.

The gene calls are TRBV7-9 and TRBJ2-7; possibly TRBD1 for D (6 bases). CDR3 length: 14 residues. The V gene's germline CDR1 is SEHNR and CDR2 FQNEAQ (reference sequence). V lost 7 bases and J 2 bases, leaving 15 bases between the germline ends. The DNA for the CDR3 is TGTGCCAGCATCCAGACAGGCTTCCCCTACGAGCAGTACTTC. Its translation: CASIQTGFPYEQYF.